The clone carrying this T cell receptor (beta chain) was seen a few times. Its antigen remains unidentified. These data are taken from a study of post-analysis software for immune sequencing data. Unique molecular identifiers had been added to the TCR beta cDNA libraries. When about 0.95 to 10 million T cells were used, they gave hundreds of thousands of cDNA molecules. TCRdb re-analysed the PCR reads in MiXCR, keeping a single row per CDR3 protein. The repertoire includes roughly 540,000 distinct CDR3 sequences, under 40% of them detected once, and 4.5% to 7.5% sits in the top ten. Study-level results: Strong co-clustering by F measure was evident for samples that had been prepared in the same batch. Relative to controls, patients with multiple sclerosis showed significantly lower normalized Chao1 diversity.

The clonotype was recovered from a girl younger than 18 with multiple sclerosis. The material sequenced was blood.

The CDR3: CASSQGPQANYGYTF. The CDR3 coding sequence is TGCGCCAGCAGCCAAGGGCCACAAGCTAACTATGGCTACACCTTC. The chain links TRBV4-1 to TRBJ1-2; no reliable D call. CDR1 MGHRA and CDR2 YSYEKL come from the germline V gene. The CDR3 is 15 residues long. Trimming shortened V by 1 base and J by 0 bases, and 9 bases separated the two germline ends.